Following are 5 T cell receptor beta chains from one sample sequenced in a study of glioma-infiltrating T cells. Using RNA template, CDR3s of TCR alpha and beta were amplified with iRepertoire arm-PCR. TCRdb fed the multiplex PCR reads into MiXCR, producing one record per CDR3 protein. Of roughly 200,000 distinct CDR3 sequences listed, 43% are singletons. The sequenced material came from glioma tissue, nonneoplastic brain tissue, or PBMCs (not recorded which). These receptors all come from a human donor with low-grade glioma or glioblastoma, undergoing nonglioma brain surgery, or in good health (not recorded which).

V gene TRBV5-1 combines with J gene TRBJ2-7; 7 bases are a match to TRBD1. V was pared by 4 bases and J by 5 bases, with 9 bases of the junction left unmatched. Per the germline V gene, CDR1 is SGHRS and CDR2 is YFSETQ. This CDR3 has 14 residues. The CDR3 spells CASSPLTGRDEQYF. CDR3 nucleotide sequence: TGCGCCAGCAGCCCGTTGACAGGGCGGGACGAGCAGTACTTC.

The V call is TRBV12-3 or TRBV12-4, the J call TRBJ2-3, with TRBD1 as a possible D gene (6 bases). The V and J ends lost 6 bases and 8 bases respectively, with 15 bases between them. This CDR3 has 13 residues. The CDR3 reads CASSPTQGGTQYF. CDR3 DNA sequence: TGTGCCAGCAGCCCGACTCAAGGGGGTACGCAGTATTTT.

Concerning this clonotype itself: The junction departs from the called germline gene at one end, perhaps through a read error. The CDR3 DNA is TGTGCCAGTCGTATAAGAGGACTAGCGGAGTACAATGAGCAGTTCTTC. Residues: CASRIRGLAEYNEQFF. The chain is built from TRBV19 and TRBJ2-1; TRBD2 matches 10 bases. There are 16 residues in the CDR3. Germline V gene sequence: CDR1 LNHDA, CDR2 SQIVND (reference sequence).

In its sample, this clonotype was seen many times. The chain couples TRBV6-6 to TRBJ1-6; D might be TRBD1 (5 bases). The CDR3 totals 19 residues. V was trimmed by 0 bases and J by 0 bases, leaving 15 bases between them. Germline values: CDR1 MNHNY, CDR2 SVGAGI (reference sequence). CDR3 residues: CASSYSSGLSSSYNSPLHF. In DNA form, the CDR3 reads TGTGCCAGCAGTTACTCCTCGGGACTTTCCAGCTCCTATAATTCACCCCTCCACTTT.

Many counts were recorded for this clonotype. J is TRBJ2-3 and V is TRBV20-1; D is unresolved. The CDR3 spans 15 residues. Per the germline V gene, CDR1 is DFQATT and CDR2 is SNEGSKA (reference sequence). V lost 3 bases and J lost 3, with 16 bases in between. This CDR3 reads CSARSMVGTTDTQYF. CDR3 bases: TGCAGTGCTAGGTCGATGGTTGGCACGACAGATACGCAGTATTTT.